This T cell receptor (beta chain) was recovered during a study of CD8 T cells in Susac syndrome. The authors reverse transcribed roughly 0.5 to 1 ug RNA with random hexamers. Across 54 Vbeta and 13 Jbeta, immunoSEQ multiplex PCR amplified TCR beta CDR3. From the immunoSEQ multiplex PCR reads, TCRdb called clonotypes with MiXCR, one entry per CDR3 protein. The top ten hold 0.2% to 0.25% of the sample, which has 160,000 or so distinct CDR3 sequences, approximately 93% seen once. The V and J ends lost 3 bases and 4 bases respectively, with 12 bases between them. CDR1 GTSNPN and CDR2 SVGIG come from the germline V gene (reference sequence). The CDR3 sequence is 13 residues long. CD8+ and CD4+ T cells circulating in blood were sequenced for TCR beta. The multiple sclerosis controls were treatment-naive patients, and their relapsing-remitting disease was stable or active. TEMRA cells were enriched by FACS, while CD8+ and CD4+ T cells were obtained through a negative isolation that was performed magnetically.

This TCR was recovered from a human donor with multiple sclerosis. The chain joins TRBV30 to TRBJ1-1, with D possibly being TRBD1 (6 bases). Sample: CD8+ T cells from PBMCs. The DNA of the CDR3 is TGTGCCTGGAGCGCCAGGGGTGGCACTGAAGCTTTCTTT. This codes for CAWSARGGTEAFF.